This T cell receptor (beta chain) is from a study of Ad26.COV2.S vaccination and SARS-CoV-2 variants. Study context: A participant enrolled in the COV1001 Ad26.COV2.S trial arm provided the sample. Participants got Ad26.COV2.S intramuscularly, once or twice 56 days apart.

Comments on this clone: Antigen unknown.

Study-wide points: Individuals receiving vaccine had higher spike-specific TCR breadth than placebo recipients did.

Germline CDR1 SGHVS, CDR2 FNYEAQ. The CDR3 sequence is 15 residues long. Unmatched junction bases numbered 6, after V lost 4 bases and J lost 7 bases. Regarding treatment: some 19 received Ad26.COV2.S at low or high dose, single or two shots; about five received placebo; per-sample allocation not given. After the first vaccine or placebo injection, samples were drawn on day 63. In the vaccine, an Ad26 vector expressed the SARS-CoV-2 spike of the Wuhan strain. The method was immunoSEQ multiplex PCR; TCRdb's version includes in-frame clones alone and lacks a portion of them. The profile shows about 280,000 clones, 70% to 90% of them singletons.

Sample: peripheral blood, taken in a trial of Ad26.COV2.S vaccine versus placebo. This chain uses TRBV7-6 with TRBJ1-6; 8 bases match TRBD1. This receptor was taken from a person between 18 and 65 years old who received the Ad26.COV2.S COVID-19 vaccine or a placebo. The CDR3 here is CASSSRTGMNSPLHF. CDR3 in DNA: TGTGCCAGCAGCTCCCGGACAGGGATGAATTCACCCCTCCACTTT.